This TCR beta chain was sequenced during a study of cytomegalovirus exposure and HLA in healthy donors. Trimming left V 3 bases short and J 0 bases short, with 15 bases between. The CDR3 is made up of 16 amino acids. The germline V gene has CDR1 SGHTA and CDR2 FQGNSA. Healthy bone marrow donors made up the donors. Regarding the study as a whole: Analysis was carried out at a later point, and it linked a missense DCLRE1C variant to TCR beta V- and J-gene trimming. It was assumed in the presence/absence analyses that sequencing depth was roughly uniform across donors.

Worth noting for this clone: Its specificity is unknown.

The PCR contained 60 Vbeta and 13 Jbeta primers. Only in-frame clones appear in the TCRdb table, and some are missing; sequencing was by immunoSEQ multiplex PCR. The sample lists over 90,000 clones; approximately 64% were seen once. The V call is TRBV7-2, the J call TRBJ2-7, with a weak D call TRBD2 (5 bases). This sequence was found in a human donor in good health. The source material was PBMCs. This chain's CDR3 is CASSFYSQRSSYEQYF. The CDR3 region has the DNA TGTGCCAGCAGCTTTTATTCCCAGCGGAGCTCCTACGAGCAGTACTTC.